This is a list of T cell receptor beta chains from one sample in a study of T-cell memory formation after mild COVID-19. TCRdb ran MiXCR on the 5' RACE reads and lists one entry per CDR3 protein. The sample has roughly 150,000 distinct CDR3 sequences; roughly 14% are singletons. Sequencing was carried out using PBMCs or a T cell subset sorted from them (not recorded which). These receptors came from an adult woman who had mild COVID-19 (a few samples of this study predate the infection). Cell type and time point are not known. The CDR3 runs from the conserved cysteine through the conserved F or W. Where a row states a size, it is once, few, many or the class of an expanded clone; other rows omit it.

few TRBV20-1 CSARVHGISGEQFF
many TRBV27 CASREGSGTTNTGELFF
few TRBV11-2 CASSPQLLAGVEQFF
few TRBV5-1 CASRLGSTEEKLFF
. TRBV9 CASSVRSDTQYF
. TRBV9 CASSVERDHTGELFF
. TRBV29-1 CSVTGGGTEAFF
many TRBV20-1 CSARDSPGQGYGSSYNEQFF
few TRBV7-2 CASSASPSSSEQFF
many TRBV6-5 CASSSYTLGLADLDEQFF
. TRBV15 CATSSGDYSSYNEQFF
. TRBV7-8 CASSRGDIGYGYTF
few TRBV4-3 CASSQFAPSQYEQYF
. TRBV28 CASSAGGGETQYF
. TRBV5-1 CASSLDLAKETQYF
few TRBV5-6 CASSFGTTGAEAFF
many TRBV6-4 CASSDSKGGPTDTQYF
. TRBV24-1 CATSDQIAGGNEQFF
few TRBV29-1 CSVADSLNTEAFF
. TRBV20-1 CSATGTMHYEQYF
. TRBV9 CASSVRTVSGRDEQFF
. TRBV4-2 CASSQDGTSGCSEQFF
few TRBV7-2 CASSYPPQGVNYGYTF
few TRBV29-1 CSVEDRGSVITDTQYF
. TRBV6-5 CASSLNRNREEF
. TRBV10-3 CAISVGDRGTDTQYF
. TRBV4-3 CASSQMLAGGLEQYF
few TRBV4-2 CASSQERGTIDEQYF
. TRBV29-1 CSVAGGLSSYEQYF
. TRBV16 CASSQSILEGYTF
many TRBV9 CASSVGTTNYEQYF
. TRBV20-1 CSAGTSGGNEQFF
. TRBV20-1 CSASRAGQGFRDEQFF